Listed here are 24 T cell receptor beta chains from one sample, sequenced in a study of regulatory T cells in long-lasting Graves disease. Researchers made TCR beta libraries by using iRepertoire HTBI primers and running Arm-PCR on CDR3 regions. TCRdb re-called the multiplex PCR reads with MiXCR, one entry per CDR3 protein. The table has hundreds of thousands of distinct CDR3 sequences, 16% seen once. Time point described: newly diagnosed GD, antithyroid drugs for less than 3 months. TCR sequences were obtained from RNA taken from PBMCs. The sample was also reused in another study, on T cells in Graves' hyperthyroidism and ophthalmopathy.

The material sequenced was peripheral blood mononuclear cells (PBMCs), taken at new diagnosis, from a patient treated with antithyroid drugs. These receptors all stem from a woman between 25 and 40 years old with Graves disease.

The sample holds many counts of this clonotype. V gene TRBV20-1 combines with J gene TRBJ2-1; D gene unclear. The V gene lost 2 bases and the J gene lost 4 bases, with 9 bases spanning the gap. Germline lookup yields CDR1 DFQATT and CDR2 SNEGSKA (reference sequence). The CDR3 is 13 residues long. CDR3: CSARSGAYNEQFF. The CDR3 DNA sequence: TGCAGTGCTAGATCCGGAGCATACAATGAGCAGTTCTTC.

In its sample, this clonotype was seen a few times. The chain's CDR3 is CASSRSDLYSNQPQHF. The CDR3 DNA reads as TGTGCCAGTAGCAGATCGGACCTCTATAGCAATCAGCCCCAGCATTTT. The gene calls are TRBV19 and TRBJ1-5; D is undetermined. The CDR3 is 16 amino acids. Trimming took off 6 bases at V and 0 bases at J, with 15 bases between the two ends. CDR1 and CDR2 from the germline V gene are LNHDA and SQIVND (reference sequence). Full variable domain (missing parts from reference TRBV19 and TRBJ1-5): DGGITQSPKYLFRKEGQNVTLSCEQNLNHDAMYWYRQDPGQGLRLIYYSQIVNDFQKGDIAEGYSVSREKKESFPLTVTSAQKNPTAFYLCASSRSDLYSNQPQHFGDGTRLSIL.

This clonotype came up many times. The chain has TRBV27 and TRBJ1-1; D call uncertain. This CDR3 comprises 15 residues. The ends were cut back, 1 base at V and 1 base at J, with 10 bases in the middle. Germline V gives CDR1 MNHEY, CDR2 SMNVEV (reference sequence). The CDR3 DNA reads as TGTGCCAGCAGTTTATTAAATATCGGGAACACTGAAGCTTTCTTT. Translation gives CASSLLNIGNTEAFF.

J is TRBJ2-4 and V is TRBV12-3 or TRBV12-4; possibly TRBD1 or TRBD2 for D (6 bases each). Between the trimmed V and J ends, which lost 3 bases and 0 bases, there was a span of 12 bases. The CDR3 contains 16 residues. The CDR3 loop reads CASSFGGTLAKNIQYF. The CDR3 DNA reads TGTGCCAGCAGTTTCGGCGGGACACTAGCCAAAAACATTCAGTACTTC.

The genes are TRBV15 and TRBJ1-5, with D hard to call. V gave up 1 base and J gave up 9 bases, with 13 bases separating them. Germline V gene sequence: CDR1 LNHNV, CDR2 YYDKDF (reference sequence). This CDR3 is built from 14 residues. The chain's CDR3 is CATSRVPDGAPQHF. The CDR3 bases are TGTGCCACCAGCAGAGTTCCGGACGGCGCGCCCCAGCATTTT. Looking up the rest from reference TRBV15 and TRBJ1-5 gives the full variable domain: DAMVIQNPRYQVTQFGKPVTLSCSQTLNHNVMYWYQQKSSQAPKLLFHYYDKDFNNEADTPDNFQSRRPNTSFCFLDIRSPGLGDTAMYLCATSRVPDGAPQHFGDGTRLSIL.

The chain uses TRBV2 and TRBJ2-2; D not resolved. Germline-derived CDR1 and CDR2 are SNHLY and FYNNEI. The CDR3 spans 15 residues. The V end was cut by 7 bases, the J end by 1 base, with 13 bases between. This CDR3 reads CASTFRSLNTGELFF. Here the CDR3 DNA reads TGTGCCAGCACCTTCAGATCCTTGAACACCGGGGAGCTGTTTTTT.

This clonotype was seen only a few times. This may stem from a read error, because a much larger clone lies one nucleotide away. The CDR3: CACSPPSLHETQYF. Written as DNA, the CDR3 is TGTGCCTGCTCACCACCCAGTCTTCACGAGACCCAGTACTTC. The chain combines TRBV18 with TRBJ2-5, with D unclear. The CDR3 is made up of 14 amino acids. The germline V gene has CDR1 KGHSH and CDR2 LQKENI.

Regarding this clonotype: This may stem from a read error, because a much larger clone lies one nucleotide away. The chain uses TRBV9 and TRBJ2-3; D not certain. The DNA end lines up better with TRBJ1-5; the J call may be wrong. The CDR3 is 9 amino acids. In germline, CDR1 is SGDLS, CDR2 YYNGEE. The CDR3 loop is CASKDTQHF. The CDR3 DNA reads TGTGCCAGTAAAGATACGCAGCATTTT.

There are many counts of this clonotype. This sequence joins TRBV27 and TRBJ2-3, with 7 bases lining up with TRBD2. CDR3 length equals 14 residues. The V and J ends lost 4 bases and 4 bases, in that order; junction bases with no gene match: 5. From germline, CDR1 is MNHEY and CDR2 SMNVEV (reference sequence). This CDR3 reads CASSSGLVADTQYF. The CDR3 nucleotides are TGTGCCAGCAGTTCCGGACTAGTAGCAGATACGCAGTATTTT.

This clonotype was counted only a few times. As DNA, the CDR3 is TGTGCCAGCAGAGTCGGCCCAGGGAGCTCCTATAATTCACCCCTCCACTTT. Translating gives CASRVGPGSSYNSPLHF. The rearrangement links TRBV2 to TRBJ1-6; perhaps TRBD1 as D (5 bases). CDR3 length equals 17 residues. Per the germline V gene, CDR1 is SNHLY and CDR2 is FYNNEI. V was trimmed by 6 bases and J by 0 bases, leaving 15 bases between them.

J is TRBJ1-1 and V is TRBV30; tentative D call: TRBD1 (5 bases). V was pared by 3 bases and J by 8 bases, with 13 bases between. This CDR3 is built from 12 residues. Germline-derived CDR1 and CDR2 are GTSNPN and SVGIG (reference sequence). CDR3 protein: CAWRRRGGEAFF. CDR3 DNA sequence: TGTGCCTGGAGGAGGCGGGGGGGGGAAGCTTTCTTT.

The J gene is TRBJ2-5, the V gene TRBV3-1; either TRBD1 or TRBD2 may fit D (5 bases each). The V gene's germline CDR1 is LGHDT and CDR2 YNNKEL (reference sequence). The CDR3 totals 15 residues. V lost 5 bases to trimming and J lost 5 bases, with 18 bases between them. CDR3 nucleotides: TGTGCCAGCAGCGACGGGACCCGGGCCAGGGAGACCCAGTACTTC. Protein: CASSDGTRARETQYF.

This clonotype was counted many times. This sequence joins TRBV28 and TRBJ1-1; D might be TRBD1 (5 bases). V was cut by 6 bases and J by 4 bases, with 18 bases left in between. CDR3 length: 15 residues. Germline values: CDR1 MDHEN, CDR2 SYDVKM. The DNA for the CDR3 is TGTGCCAGCAGACCTTCCGCGGGGGGAGTCACTGAAGCTTTCTTT. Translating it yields CASRPSAGGVTEAFF.

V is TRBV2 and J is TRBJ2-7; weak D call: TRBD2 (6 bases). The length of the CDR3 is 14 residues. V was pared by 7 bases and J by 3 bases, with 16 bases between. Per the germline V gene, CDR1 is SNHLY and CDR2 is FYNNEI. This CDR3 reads CASNLRETYYEQYF. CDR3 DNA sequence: TGTGCCAGCAACCTCCGGGAGACTTACTACGAGCAGTACTTC. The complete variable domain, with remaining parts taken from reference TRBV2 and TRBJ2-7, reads EPEVTQTPSHQVTQMGQEVILRCVPISNHLYFYWYRQILGQKVEFLVSFYNNEISEKSEIFDDQFSVERPDGSNFTLKIRSTKLEDSAMYFCASNLRETYYEQYFGPGTRLTVT.

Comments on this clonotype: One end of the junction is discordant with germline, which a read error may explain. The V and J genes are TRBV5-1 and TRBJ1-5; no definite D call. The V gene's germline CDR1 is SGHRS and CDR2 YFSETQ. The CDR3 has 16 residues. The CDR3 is CASSTGLSPSNQPQHF. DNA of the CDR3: TGTGCCAGCAGCACCGGTCTTTCACCCTCGAATCAGCCCCAGCATTTT.

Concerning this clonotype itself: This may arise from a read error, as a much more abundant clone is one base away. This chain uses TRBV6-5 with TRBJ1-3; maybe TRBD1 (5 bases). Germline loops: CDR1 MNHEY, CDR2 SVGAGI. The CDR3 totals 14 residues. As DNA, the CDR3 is TGTGCCAGCAGTTCTACAGGCTCTGGAAACACCATGTATTTT. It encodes CASSSTGSGNTMYF.

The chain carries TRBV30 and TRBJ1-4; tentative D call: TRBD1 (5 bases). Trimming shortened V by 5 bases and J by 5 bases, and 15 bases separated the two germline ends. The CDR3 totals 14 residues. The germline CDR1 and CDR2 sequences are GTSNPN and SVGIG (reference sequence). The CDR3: CAWGPGGKNEKLFF. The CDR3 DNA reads TGTGCCTGGGGTCCGGGGGGTAAAAATGAAAAACTGTTTTTT.

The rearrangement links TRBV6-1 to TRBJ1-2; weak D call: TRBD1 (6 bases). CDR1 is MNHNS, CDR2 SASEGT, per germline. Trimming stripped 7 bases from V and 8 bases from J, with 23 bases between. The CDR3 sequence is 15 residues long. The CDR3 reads CASTRLRGPDEGYTF. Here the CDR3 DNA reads TGTGCCAGCACCCGTCTTCGGGGGCCTGACGAGGGCTACACCTTC.

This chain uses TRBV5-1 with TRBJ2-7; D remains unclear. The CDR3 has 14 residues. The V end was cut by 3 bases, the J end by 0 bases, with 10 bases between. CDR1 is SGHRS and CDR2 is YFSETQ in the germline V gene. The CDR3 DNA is TGCGCCAGCAGCTCCTTGCAATTCTCCTACGAGCAGTACTTC. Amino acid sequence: CASSSLQFSYEQYF.

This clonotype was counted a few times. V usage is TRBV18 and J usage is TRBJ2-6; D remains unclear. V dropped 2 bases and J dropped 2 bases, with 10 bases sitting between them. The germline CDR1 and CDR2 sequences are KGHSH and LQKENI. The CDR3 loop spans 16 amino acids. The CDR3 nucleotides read TGTGCCAGCTCACCATTAGACAACGCTGGGGCCAACGTCCTGACTTTC. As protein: CASSPLDNAGANVLTF. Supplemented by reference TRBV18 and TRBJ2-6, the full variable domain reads NAGVMQNPRHLVRRRGQEARLRCSPMKGHSHVYWYRQLPEEGLKFMVYLQKENIIDESGMPKERFSAEFPKEGPSILRIQQVVRGDSAAYFCASSPLDNAGANVLTFGAGSRLTVL.

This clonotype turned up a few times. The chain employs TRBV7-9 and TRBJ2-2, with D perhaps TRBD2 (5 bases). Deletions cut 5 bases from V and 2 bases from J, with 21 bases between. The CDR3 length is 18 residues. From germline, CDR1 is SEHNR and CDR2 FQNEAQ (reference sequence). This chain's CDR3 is CASSRRIGEKDNTGELFF. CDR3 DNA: TGTGCCAGCAGCCGTAGAATTGGGGAGAAAGATAACACCGGGGAGCTGTTTTTT.

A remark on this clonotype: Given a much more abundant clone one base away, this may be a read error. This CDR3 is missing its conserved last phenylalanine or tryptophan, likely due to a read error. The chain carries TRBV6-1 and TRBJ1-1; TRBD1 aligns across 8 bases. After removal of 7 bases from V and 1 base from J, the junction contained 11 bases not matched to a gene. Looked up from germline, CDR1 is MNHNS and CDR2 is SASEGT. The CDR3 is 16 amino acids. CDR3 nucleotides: TGTGCCAGCATGGACAGGGCTACACATTCGAACACTGAAGCTTTCTCT. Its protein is CASMDRATHSNTEAFS.

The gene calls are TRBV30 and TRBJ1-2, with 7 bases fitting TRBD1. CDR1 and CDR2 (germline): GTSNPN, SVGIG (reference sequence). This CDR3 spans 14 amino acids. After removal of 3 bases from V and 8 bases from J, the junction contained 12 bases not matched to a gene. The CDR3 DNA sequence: TGTGCCTGGAGGTTGATGGGACAGACGCCCGGCTACACCTTC. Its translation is CAWRLMGQTPGYTF.

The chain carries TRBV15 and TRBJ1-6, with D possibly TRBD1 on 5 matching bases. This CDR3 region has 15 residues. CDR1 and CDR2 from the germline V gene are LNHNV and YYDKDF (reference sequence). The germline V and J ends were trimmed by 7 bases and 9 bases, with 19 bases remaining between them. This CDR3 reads CATTRVSGPTSPLHF. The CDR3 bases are TGTGCCACCACCAGGGTCAGTGGGCCCACTTCACCCCTCCACTTT.